The TCR beta chain under discussion was sequenced for a study of blood T cell repertoires in COVID-19. Clones were sequenced by immunoSEQ multiplex PCR, and TCRdb holds only the in-frame ones, with some missing. Of about 140,000 clones in the sample, about 88% were seen once. The CDR3 covers 15 residues. Trimming removed 4 bases at V and 5 bases at J, with 14 bases between. Germline assignment: CDR1 MGHRA and CDR2 YSYEKL. This clone was picked up a small number of times. Sequenced: peripheral blood. The clonotype was recovered from a human donor with acute or convalescent COVID-19. The donor label of this sample is uncertain. The chain recombines TRBV4-1 with TRBJ1-4; no firm D call. The CDR3 protein is CASSLRPWRNEKLFF. The DNA for the CDR3 is TGCGCCAGCAGCCTTCGACCTTGGCGGAATGAAAAACTGTTTTTT.